One and the same sample provided the 15 T cell receptor beta chains below, sequenced in a study of shared clonotypes between healthy human individuals. Sequencing used immunoSEQ multiplex PCR; TCRdb keeps in-frame clones, though not all of them. The profile shows about 2.5 million clones, less than 95% of them singletons. Input material: naive CD4+ T cells from PBMCs. Subset reported: CD45RA+ positively selected. These receptors were collected from a young man in good health. Some clones in this sample may be carry-over from other donors' samples.

This clone has a single count. Different DNA sequences within this sample yield the same CDR3. The V gene is TRBV6-5, the J gene TRBJ2-3; D is unclear. The germline gives CDR1 MNHEY, CDR2 SVGAGI. This CDR3 is built from 13 residues. The V end was cut by 6 bases, the J end by 1 base, with 8 bases between. The CDR3 DNA sequence: TGTGCCAGCAGCCCCCCAGGCACAGATACGCAGTATTTT. It is translated as CASSPPGTDTQYF.

The rearrangement links TRBV6-5 to TRBJ2-7; TRBD1 might be the D (6 bases). Trimming pared 10 bases from V and 3 bases from J, leaving 16 bases between. This CDR3 has 13 residues. The germline gives CDR1 MNHEY, CDR2 SVGAGI. The CDR3 sequence is CATGTPDFYEQYF. The CDR3 DNA is TGTGCCACCGGGACACCCGACTTCTACGAGCAGTACTTC.

The chain employs TRBV7-2 and TRBJ1-2, with 8 bases aligning to TRBD1. The germline gives CDR1 SGHTA, CDR2 FQGNSA. The V and J ends lost 5 bases and 7 bases, in that order; junction bases with no gene match: 9. This CDR3 has 14 amino acids. DNA for the CDR3: TGTGCCAGCAGCGCAGGACAGGGTGAGGGTGGCTACACCTTC. Protein sequence: CASSAGQGEGGYTF.

This rearrangement joins TRBV10-1 to TRBJ2-3, with D maybe TRBD1 (6 bases). The CDR3 has 14 residues. V lost 6 bases, J lost 1 base, and 11 bases lay in between. Germline-derived CDR1 and CDR2 are WNHNN and SYGVQD (reference sequence). The CDR3 nucleotides are TGCGCCAGCAGCGAACCAGGGGGCACAGATACGCAGTATTTT. This translates into CASSEPGGTDTQYF.

V is TRBV5-1 and J is TRBJ2-1, with unresolved D. The V and J ends lost 0 bases and 2 bases respectively, with 9 bases between them. Per the germline V gene, CDR1 is SGHRS and CDR2 is YFSETQ. CDR3 length: 15 amino acids. CDR3 residues: CASSLEHMAYNEQFF. CDR3 sequence (DNA): TGCGCCAGCAGCTTGGAACACATGGCCTACAATGAGCAGTTCTTC.

The chain joins TRBV18 to TRBJ2-1, with no clear D. Between the trimmed V and J ends, which lost 5 bases and 0 bases, there was a span of 11 bases. This CDR3 is 15 amino acids long. CDR1 and CDR2 (germline): KGHSH, LQKENI. The CDR3 bases are TGTGCCAGCTCATGGTTGAGTAGCTCCTACAATGAGCAGTTCTTC. It translates to CASSWLSSSYNEQFF.

The chain couples TRBV4-1 to TRBJ2-2, with 13 bases identical to TRBD2. Germline CDR1 MGHRA, CDR2 YSYEKL. The CDR3 has 17 amino acids. Losses at the gene ends were 3 bases for V and 7 bases for J; bases not matched to a gene: 8. The CDR3 region is CASSQELAGGPYGELFF. In DNA form, the CDR3 reads TGCGCCAGCAGCCAGGAACTAGCGGGAGGGCCCTACGGGGAGCTGTTTTTT.

CDR3 sequence: CASSRLGVGYGYTF. The CDR3, as DNA: TGTGCCAGCAGCCGCTTGGGGGTAGGCTATGGCTACACCTTC. V gene TRBV2 combines with J gene TRBJ1-2; a possible D gene is TRBD1 (5 bases). Trimming took 6 bases from V and 4 from J, leaving 15 bases between them. Germline V gene sequence: CDR1 SNHLY, CDR2 FYNNEI. The CDR3 covers 14 residues.

The gene calls are TRBV9 and TRBJ2-7; D is undetermined. From germline, CDR1 is SGDLS and CDR2 YYNGEE. V was pared by 2 bases and J by 3 bases, with 12 bases between. There are 14 residues in the CDR3. The DNA of the CDR3 is TGTGCCAGCAGCGTGGTGGGGTCCCACTACGAGCAGTACTTC. Translating it yields CASSVVGSHYEQYF.

This chain links TRBV6-1 with TRBJ2-5, with TRBD1 identical over 7 bases. J was trimmed by 5 bases and V by 5 bases; bases with no gene match: 11. CDR1 MNHNS and CDR2 SASEGT come from the germline V gene. The CDR3 is 15 amino acids. This chain's CDR3 is CASSPIEEGAETQYF. In nucleotides, the CDR3 is TGTGCCAGCAGTCCTATTGAAGAGGGGGCCGAGACCCAGTACTTC.

The chain employs TRBV5-1 and TRBJ2-5, with 9 bases that match TRBD1. Trimming cost V 2 bases and J 5 bases; bases outside gene matches: 10. Germline V lookup: CDR1 SGHRS, CDR2 YFSETQ. The CDR3 has 16 residues. CDR3 DNA sequence: TGCGCCAGCAGCTTCTCTCTACAGGGGGCTGGGGAGACCCAGTACTTC. Its protein is CASSFSLQGAGETQYF.

V is TRBV9 and J is TRBJ1-2, with 7 nucleotides matching TRBD1. CDR1 and CDR2 (germline): SGDLS, YYNGEE. The CDR3 runs 15 residues. With 4 bases clipped from V and 4 bases from J, the junction kept 10 bases outside the gene matches. CDR3 DNA: TGTGCCAGCAGCCCCCGGACAGGTCCCTTCTATGGCTACACCTTC. Translating gives CASSPRTGPFYGYTF.

The chain carries TRBV9 and TRBJ1-1, with D possibly being TRBD1 (5 bases). V lost 3 bases to trimming and J lost 2 bases, with 8 bases between them. CDR3 length equals 13 residues. Germline V CDR1 and CDR2: SGDLS, YYNGEE. The CDR3 is CASSETVNTEAFF. Written as DNA, the CDR3 is TGTGCCAGCAGCGAGACAGTCAACACTGAAGCTTTCTTT.

This clone has just a few counts. The V gene is TRBV28, the J gene TRBJ1-1; D is ambiguous. V gave up 3 bases and J gave up 3 bases, with 8 bases separating them. CDR3 length: 13 amino acids. Germline CDR1 and CDR2: MDHEN and SYDVKM. CDR3 region: CASSFPGYTEAFF. In DNA form, the CDR3 reads TGTGCCAGCAGTTTCCCCGGATACACTGAAGCTTTCTTT.

For this clone: Other DNA sequences in the same sample also yield this CDR3. The CDR3 DNA sequence: TGTGCCACCAGCAGAGGTTTTCAGCCCCAGCATTTT. It encodes CATSRGFQPQHF. The V call is TRBV15, the J call TRBJ1-5; no reliable D call. Trimming left V 1 base short and J 6 bases short, with 4 bases between. The CDR3 has 12 residues. Per the germline V gene, CDR1 is LNHNV and CDR2 is YYDKDF (reference sequence).